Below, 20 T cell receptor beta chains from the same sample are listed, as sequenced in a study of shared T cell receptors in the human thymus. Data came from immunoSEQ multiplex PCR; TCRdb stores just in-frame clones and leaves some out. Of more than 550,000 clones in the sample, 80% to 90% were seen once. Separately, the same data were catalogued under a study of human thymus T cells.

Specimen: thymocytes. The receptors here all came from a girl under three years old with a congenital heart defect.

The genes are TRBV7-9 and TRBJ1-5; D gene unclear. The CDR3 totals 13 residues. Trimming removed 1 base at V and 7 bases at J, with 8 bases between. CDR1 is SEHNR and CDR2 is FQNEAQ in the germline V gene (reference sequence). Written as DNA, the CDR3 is TGTGCCAGCAGCTTAGACGGCGGACAGCCCCAGCATTTT. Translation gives CASSLDGGQPQHF. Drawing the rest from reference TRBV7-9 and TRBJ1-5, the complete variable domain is DTGVSQNPRHKITKRGQNVTFRCDPISEHNRLYWYRQTLGQGPEFLTYFQNEAQLEKSRLLSDRFSAERPKGSFSTLEIQRTEQGDSAMYLCASSLDGGQPQHFGDGTRLSIL.

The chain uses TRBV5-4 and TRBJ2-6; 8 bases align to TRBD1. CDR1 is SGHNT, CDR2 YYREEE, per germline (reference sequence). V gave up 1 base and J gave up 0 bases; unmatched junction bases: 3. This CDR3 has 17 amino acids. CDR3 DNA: TGTGCCAGCAGCTTGTGGGGACAGGACTCTGGGGCCAACGTCCTGACTTTC. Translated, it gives CASSLWGQDSGANVLTF.

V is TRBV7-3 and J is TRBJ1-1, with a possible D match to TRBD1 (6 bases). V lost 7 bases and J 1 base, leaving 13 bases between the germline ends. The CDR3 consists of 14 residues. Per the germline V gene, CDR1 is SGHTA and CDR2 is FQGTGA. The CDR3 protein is CASKVPGENTEAFF. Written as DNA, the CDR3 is TGTGCCAGCAAGGTCCCAGGGGAGAACACTGAAGCTTTCTTT.

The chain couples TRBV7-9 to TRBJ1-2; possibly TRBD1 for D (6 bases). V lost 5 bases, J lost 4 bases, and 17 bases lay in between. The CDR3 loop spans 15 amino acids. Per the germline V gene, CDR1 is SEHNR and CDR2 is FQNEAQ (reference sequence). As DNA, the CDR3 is TGTGCCAGCAGCCCAGGGGCGAGGATTGCCTATGGCTACACCTTC. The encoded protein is CASSPGARIAYGYTF.

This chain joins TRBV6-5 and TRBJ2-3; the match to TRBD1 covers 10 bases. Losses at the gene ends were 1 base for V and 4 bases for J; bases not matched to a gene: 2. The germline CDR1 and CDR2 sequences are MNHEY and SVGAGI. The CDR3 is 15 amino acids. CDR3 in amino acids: CASSYWTGGSDTQYF. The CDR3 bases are TGTGCCAGCAGTTACTGGACAGGGGGTTCAGATACGCAGTATTTT.

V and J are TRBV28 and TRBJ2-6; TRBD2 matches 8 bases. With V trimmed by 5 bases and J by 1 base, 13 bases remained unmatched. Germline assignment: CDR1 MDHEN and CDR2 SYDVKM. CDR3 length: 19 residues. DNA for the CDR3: TGTGCCAGCAGTCCACCAGCTAGCGGGCCTGAATCTGGGGCCAACGTCCTGACTTTC. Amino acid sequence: CASSPPASGPESGANVLTF. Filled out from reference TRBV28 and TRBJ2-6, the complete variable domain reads DVKVTQSSRYLVKRTGEKVFLECVQDMDHENMFWYRQDPGLGLRLIYFSYDVKMKEKGDIPEGYSVSREKKERFSLILESASTNQTSMYLCASSPPASGPESGANVLTFGAGSRLTVL.

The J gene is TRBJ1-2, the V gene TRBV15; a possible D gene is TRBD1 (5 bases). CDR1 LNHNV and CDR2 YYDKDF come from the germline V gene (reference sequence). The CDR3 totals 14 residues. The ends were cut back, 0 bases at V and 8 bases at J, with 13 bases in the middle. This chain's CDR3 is CATSRDPGGGGYTF. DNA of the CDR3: TGTGCCACCAGCAGAGATCCGGGGGGAGGCGGCTACACCTTC.

The CDR3 sequence: CASSLGRVNTEAFF. The CDR3 DNA reads as TGTGCCAGCAGCTTGGGGAGGGTAAACACTGAAGCTTTCTTT. The V call is TRBV5-8, the J call TRBJ1-1; D gene uncertain. Trimming took off 0 bases at V and 2 bases at J, with 8 bases between the two ends. The length of the CDR3 is 14 residues. Germline CDR1 and CDR2: SGHTS and YDEGEE.

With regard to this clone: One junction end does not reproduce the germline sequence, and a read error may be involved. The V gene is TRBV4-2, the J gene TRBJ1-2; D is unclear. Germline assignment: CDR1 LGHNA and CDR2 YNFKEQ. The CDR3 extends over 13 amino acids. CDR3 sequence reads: CASSQERRQRAWF. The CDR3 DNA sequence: TGTGCCAGCAGCCAAGAAAGGAGGCAGCGCGCTTGGTTC.

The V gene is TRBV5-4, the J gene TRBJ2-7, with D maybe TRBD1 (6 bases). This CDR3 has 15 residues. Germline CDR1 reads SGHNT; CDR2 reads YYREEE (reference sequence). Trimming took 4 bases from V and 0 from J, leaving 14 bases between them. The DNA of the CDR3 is TGTGCCAGCAGCCCCCCGGGACAAAGCTCCTACGAGCAGTACTTC. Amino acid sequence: CASSPPGQSSYEQYF.

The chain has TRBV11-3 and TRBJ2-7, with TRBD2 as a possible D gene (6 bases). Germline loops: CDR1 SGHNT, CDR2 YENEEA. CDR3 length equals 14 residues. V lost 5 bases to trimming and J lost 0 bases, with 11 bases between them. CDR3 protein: CASSRGGSSYEQYF. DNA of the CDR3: TGTGCCAGCAGCCGGGGAGGATCCTCCTACGAGCAGTACTTC.

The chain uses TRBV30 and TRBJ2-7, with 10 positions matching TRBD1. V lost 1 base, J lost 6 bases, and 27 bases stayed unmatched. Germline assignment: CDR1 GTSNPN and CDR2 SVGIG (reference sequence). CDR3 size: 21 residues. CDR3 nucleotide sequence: TGTGCCTGGAGTGCCGATCCCCGGGACAGGGGTGCGGAGGAATTTTTCGGCGAGCAGTACTTC. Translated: CAWSADPRDRGAEEFFGEQYF.

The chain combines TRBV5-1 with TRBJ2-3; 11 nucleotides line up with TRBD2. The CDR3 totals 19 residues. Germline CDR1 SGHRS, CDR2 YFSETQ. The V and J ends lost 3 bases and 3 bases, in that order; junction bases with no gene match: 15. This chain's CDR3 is CASSCANCLAGGVTDTQYF. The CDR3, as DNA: TGCGCCAGCAGCTGCGCAAATTGTCTAGCGGGGGGTGTGACAGATACGCAGTATTTT.

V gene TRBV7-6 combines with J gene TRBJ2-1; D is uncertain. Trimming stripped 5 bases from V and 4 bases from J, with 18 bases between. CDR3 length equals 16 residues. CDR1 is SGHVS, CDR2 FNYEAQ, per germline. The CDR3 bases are TGTGCCAGCAGCCTCACCCCTTCACGAGTTTACAATGAGCAGTTCTTC. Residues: CASSLTPSRVYNEQFF.

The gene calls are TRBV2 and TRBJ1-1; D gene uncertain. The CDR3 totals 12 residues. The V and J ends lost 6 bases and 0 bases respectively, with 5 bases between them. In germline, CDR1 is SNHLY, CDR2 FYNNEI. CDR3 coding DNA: TGTGCCAGCAGCATCATGAACACTGAAGCTTTCTTT. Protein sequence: CASSIMNTEAFF.

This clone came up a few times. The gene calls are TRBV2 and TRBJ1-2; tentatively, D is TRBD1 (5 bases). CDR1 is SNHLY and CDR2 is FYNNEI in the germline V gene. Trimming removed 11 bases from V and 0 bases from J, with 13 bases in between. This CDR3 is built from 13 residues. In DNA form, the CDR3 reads TGTGCCGGGGGGGACGGCACTAACTATGGCTACACCTTC. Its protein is CAGGDGTNYGYTF.

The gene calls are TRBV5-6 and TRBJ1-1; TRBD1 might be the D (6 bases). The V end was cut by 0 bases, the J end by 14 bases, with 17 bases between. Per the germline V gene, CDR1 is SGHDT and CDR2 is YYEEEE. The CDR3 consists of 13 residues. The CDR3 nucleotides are TGTGCCAGCAGCTTGGAGGGGTACAGGGAGAGATTCTTT. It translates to CASSLEGYRERFF.

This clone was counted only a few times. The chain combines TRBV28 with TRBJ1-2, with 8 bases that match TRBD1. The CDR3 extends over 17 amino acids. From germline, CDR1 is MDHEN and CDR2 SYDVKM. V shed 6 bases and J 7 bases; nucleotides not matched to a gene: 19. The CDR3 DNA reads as TGTGCCAGCAGCGAGTCACAGGGGGTTCGGAAAGGTGGTGGCTACACCTTC. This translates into CASSESQGVRKGGGYTF.

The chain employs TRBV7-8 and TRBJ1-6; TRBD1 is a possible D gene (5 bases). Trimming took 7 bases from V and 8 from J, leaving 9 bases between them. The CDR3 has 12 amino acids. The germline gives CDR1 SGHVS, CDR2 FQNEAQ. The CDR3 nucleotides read TGTGCCAGCACCTCGGGGGATTCACCCCTCCACTTT. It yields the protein CASTSGDSPLHF.

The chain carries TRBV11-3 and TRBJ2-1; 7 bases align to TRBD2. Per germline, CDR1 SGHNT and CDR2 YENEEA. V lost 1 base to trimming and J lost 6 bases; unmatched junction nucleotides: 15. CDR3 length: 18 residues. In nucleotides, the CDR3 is TGTGCCAGCAGCTTAGTAGCGGCAGGGAGGGGCGGGGGCAATGAGCAGTTCTTC. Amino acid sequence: CASSLVAAGRGGGNEQFF.